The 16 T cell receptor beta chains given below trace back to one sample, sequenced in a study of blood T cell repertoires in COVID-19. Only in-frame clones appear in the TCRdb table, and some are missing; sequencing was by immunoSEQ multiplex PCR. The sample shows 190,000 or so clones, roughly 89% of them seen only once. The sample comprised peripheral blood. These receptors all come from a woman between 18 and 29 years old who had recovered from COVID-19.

In DNA form, the CDR3 reads TGTGCCAGCAGGCCCGGACAGTCCCCAGGGTCACCCCTCCACTTT. Amino acid sequence: CASRPGQSPGSPLHF. The genes are TRBV5-4 and TRBJ1-6; D is perhaps TRBD1 (6 bases). Germline V CDR1 and CDR2: SGHNT, YYREEE (reference sequence). V gave up 5 bases and J gave up 10 bases, with 19 bases separating them. This CDR3 is 15 amino acids long.

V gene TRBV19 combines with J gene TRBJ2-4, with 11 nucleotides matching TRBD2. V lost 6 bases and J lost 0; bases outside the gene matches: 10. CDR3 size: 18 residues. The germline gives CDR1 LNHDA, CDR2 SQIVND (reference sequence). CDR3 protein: CASSPRGTSGVAKNIQYF. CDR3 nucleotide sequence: TGTGCCAGTAGCCCAAGGGGGACTAGCGGAGTAGCCAAAAACATTCAGTACTTC. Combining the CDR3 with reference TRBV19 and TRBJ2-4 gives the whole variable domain DGGITQSPKYLFRKEGQNVTLSCEQNLNHDAMYWYRQDPGQGLRLIYYSQIVNDFQKGDIAEGYSVSREKKESFPLTVTSAQKNPTAFYLCASSPRGTSGVAKNIQYFGAGTRLSVL.

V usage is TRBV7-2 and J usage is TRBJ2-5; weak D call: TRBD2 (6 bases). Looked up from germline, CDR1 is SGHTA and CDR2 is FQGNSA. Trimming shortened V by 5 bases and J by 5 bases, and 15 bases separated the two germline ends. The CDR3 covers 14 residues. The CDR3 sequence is CASSLITSPETQYF. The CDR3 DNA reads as TGTGCCAGCAGCCTCATAACTAGCCCGGAGACCCAGTACTTC.

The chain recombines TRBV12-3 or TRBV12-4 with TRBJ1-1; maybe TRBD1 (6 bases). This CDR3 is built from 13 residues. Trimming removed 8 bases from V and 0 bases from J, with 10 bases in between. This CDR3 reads CASADSLNTEAFF. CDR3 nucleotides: TGTGCCAGCGCGGACAGCTTGAACACTGAAGCTTTCTTT.

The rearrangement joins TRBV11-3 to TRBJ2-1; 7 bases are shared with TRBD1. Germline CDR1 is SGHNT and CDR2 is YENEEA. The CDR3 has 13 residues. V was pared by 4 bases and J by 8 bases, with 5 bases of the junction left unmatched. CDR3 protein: CASSSRQGDEQFF. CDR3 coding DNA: TGTGCCAGCAGCTCTCGACAGGGAGATGAGCAGTTCTTC.

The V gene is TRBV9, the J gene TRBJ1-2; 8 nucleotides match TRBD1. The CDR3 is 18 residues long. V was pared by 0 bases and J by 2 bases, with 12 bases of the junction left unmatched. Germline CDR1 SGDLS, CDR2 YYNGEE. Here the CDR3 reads CASSVGRAIRTGNYGYTF. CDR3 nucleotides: TGTGCCAGCAGCGTAGGTAGGGCCATAAGGACAGGGAACTATGGCTACACCTTC.

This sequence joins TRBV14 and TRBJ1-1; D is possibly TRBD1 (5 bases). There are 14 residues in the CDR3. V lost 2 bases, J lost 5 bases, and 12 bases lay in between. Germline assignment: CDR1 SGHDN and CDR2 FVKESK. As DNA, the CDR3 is TGTGCCAGCAGCCAACTACAGGCGGGAACTGAAGCTTTCTTT. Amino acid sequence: CASSQLQAGTEAFF.

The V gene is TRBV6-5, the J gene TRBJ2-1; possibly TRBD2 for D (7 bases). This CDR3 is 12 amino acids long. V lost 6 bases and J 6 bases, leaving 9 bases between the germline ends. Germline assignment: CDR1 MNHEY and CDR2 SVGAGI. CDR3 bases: TGTGCCAGCAGCCGGGGGGCCAATGAGCAGTTCTTC. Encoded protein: CASSRGANEQFF.

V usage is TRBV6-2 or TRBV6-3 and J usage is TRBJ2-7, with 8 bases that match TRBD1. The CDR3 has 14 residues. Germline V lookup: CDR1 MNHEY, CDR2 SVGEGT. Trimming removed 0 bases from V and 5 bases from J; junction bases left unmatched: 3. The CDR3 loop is CASSYSDRVHEQYF. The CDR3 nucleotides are TGTGCCAGCAGTTACTCGGACAGGGTACACGAGCAGTACTTC.

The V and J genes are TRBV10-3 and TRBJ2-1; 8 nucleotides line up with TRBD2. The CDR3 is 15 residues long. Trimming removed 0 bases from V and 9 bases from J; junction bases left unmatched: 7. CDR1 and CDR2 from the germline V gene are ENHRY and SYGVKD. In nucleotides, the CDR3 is TGTGCCATCAGTGAGTCAAGCGGGGGAGAGGGTGAGCAGTTCTTC. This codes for CAISESSGGEGEQFF.

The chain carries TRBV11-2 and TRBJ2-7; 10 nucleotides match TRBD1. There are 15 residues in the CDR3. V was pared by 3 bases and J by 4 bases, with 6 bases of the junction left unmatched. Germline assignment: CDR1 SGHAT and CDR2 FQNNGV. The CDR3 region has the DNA TGTGCCAGCAGCTTCTGGGACAGGGGTCGGTACGAGCAGTACTTC. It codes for CASSFWDRGRYEQYF.

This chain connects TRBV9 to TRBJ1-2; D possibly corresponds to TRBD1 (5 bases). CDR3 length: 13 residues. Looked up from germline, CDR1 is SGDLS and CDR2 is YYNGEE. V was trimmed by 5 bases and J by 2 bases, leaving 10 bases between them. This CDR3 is CASRSTENYGYTF. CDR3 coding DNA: TGTGCCAGCAGATCGACAGAGAACTATGGCTACACCTTC. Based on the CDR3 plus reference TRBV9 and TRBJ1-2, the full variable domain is DSGVTQTPKHLITATGQRVTLRCSPRSGDLSVYWYQQSLDQGLQFLIQYYNGEERAKGNILERFSAQQFPDLHSELNLSSLELGDSALYFCASRSTENYGYTFGSGTRLTVV.

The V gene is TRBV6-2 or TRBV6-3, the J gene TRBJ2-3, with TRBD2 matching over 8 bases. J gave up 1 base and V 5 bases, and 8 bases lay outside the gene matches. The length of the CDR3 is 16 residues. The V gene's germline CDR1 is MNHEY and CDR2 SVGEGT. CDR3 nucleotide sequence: TGTGCCAGCAGTCCCCTGACTAGCGTGGGCACAGATACGCAGTATTTT. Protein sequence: CASSPLTSVGTDTQYF.

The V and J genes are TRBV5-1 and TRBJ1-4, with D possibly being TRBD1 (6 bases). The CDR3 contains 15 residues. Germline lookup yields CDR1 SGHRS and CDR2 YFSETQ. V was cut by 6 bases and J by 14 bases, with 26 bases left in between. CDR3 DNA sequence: TGCGCCAGCAAGACGACAGACAGGTCTATGGTATGGCTGTTTTTT. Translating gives CASKTTDRSMVWLFF. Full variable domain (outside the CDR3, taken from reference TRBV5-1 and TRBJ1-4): KAGVTQTPRYLIKTRGQQVTLSCSPISGHRSVSWYQQTPGQGLQFLFEYFSETQRNKGNFPGRFSGRQFSNSRSEMNVSTLELGDSALYLCASKTTDRSMVWLFFGSGTQLSVL.

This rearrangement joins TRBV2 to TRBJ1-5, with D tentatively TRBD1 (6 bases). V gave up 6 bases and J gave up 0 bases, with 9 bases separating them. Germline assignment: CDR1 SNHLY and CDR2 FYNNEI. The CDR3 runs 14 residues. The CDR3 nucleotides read TGTGCCAGCAGAGACAGGAATAGCAATCAGCCCCAGCATTTT. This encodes CASRDRNSNQPQHF.

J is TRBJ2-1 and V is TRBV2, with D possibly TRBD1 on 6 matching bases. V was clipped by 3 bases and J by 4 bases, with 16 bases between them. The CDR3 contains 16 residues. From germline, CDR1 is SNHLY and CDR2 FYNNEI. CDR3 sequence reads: CASSDNGRGQYNEQFF. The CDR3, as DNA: TGTGCCAGCAGTGATAATGGCAGGGGACAATACAATGAGCAGTTCTTC.